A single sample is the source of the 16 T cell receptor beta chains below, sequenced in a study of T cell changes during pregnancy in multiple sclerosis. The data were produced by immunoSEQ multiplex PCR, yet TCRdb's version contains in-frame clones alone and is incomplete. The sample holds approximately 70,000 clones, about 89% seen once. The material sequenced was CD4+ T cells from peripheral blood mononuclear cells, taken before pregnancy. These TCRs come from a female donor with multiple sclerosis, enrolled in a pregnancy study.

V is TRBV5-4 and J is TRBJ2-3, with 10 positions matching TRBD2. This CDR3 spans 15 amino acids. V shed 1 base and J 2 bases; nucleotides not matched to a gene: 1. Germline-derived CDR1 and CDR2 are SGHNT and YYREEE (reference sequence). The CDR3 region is CASSLTSGNTDTQYF. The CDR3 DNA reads TGTGCCAGCAGCTTGACTAGCGGGAACACAGATACGCAGTATTTT.

CDR3 sequence: CASSLLATSGPIHNEQFF. CDR3 coding DNA: TGTGCCAGCAGCTTATTAGCGACTAGCGGACCCATCCACAATGAGCAGTTCTTC. V gene TRBV7-9 combines with J gene TRBJ2-1, with 9 positions matching TRBD2. The CDR3 is made up of 18 amino acids. Germline CDR1 is SEHNR and CDR2 is FQNEAQ (reference sequence). V lost 2 bases, J lost 5 bases, and 13 bases stayed unmatched.

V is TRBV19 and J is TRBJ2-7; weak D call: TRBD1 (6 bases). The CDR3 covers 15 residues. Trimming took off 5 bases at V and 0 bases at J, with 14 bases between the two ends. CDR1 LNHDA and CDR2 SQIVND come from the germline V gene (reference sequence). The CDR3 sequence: CASSPRGYSSYEQYF. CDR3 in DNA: TGTGCCAGTAGTCCGAGGGGGTATAGCTCCTACGAGCAGTACTTC.

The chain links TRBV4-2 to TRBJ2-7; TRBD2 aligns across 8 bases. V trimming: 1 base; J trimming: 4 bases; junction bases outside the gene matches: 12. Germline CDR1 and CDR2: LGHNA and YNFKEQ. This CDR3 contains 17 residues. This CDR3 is CASSQGRYGSGRYEQYF. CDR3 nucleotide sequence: TGTGCCAGCAGCCAAGGACGTTACGGGAGCGGGAGATACGAGCAGTACTTC.

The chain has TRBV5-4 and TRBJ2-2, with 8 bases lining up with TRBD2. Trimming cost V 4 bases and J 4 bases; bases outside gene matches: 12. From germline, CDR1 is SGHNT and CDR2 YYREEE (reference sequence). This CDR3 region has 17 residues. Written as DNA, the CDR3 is TGTGCCAGCAGCCCACGGACTAGCCCGGCTACCACCGGGGAGCTGTTTTTT. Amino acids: CASSPRTSPATTGELFF.

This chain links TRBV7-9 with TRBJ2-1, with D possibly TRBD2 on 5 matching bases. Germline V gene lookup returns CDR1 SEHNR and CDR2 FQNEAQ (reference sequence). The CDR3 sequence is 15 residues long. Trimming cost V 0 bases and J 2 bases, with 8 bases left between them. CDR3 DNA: TGTGCCAGCAGCTTAGCGAGAGGGACCTACAATGAGCAGTTCTTC. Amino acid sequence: CASSLARGTYNEQFF.

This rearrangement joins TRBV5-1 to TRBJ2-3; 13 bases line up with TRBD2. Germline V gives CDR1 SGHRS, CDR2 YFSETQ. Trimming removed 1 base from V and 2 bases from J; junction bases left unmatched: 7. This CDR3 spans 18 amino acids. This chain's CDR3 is CASSLRGLAGLHTDTQYF. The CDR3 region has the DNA TGCGCCAGCAGCTTGAGGGGACTAGCGGGGCTACACACAGATACGCAGTATTTT.

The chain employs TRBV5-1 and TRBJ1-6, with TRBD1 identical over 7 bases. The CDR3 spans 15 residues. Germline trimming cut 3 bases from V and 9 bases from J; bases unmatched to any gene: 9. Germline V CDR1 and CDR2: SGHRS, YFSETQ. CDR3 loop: CASSSEWQGVSPLHF. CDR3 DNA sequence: TGCGCCAGCAGCTCGGAGTGGCAGGGGGTTTCACCCCTCCACTTT.

In DNA, the CDR3 is TGTGCCAGCAGCTACCCGACTAGTTACGCCTACGAGCAGTACTTC. This codes for CASSYPTSYAYEQYF. The chain recombines TRBV7-3 with TRBJ2-7; possible D gene TRBD2, 6 bases. The CDR3 length is 15 residues. The germline CDR1 and CDR2 sequences are SGHTA and FQGTGA. V was shortened by 4 bases and J by 2 bases, with 15 bases between the two germline ends.

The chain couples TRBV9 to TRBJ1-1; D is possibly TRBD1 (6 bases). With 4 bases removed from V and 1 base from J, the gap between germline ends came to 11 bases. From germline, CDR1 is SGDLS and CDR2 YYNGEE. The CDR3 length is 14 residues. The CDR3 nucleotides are TGTGCCAGCAGCTTAAGGACAGCGAACACTGAAGCTTTCTTT. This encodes CASSLRTANTEAFF.

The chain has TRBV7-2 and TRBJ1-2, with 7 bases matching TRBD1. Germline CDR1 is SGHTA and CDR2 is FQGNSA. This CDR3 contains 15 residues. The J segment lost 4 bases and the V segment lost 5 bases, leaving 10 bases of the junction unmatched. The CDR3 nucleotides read TGTGCCAGCAGCCCAAGACAGGGTTATAGCTATGGCTACACCTTC. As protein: CASSPRQGYSYGYTF.

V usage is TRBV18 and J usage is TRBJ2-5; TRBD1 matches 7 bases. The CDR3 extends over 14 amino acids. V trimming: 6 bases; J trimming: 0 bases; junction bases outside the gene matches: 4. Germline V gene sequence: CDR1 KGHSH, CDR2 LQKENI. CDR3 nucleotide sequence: TGTGCCAGCTCTTCCAGGGGGTACCAAGAGACCCAGTACTTC. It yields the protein CASSSRGYQETQYF.

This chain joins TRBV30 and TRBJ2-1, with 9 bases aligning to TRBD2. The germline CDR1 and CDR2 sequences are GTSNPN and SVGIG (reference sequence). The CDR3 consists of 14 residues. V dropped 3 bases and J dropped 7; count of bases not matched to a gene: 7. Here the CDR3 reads CAWSGLAQKNEQFF. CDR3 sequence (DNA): TGTGCCTGGAGCGGACTAGCGCAAAAGAATGAGCAGTTCTTC.

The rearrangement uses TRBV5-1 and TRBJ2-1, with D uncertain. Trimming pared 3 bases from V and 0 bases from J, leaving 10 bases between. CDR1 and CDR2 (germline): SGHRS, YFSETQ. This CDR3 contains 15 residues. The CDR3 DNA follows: TGCGCCAGCAGCTCCGGGTTTAGCTCCTACAATGAGCAGTTCTTC. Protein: CASSSGFSSYNEQFF.

CDR3 nucleotide sequence: TGTGCCAGCAGTGTTGACAGTTCGGACACTGAAGCTTTCTTT. As protein: CASSVDSSDTEAFF. The J gene is TRBJ1-1, the V gene TRBV6-4, with TRBD1 as a possible D gene (5 bases). Germline V CDR1 and CDR2: MRHNA, SNTAGT. The CDR3 sequence is 14 residues long. The V gene lost 4 bases and the J gene lost 3 bases, with 12 bases spanning the gap.

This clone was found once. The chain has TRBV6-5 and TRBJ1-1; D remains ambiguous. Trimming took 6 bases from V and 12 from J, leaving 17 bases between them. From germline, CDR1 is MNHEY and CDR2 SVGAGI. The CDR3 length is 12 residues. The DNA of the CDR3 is TGTGCCAGCAGCGATCACGCTGTAGCGACTTTCTTT. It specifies CASSDHAVATFF.